The following is a TCR beta chain sequence with its context. What it binds is unknown. These data belong to a study of identical twins. General study points: Invariant MAIT and iNKT cells are populations that could partly confound zero-insertion analyses. It was cross-sectional statistical analysis, not following the same donors, that the conclusions relied on. Fewer insertions were carried by abundant cord blood beta clonotypes, but none was seen in memory repertoires.

Unique molecular identifiers were in the cDNA, with template-switch universal primer binding. MiXCR, applied by TCRdb to the 5' RACE reads, yields one record per CDR3 protein. The table has about 1.7 million distinct CDR3 sequences, about 30% seen once. The sequenced material came from cord blood. The sequence was collected from a newborn girl in good health.

CDR3 coding DNA: TGTGCCAGCAGTGAAGAAATGGGACTAGCGGGAGTAGGGGCCAACGTCCTGACTTTC. This codes for CASSEEMGLAGVGANVLTF. The rearrangement uses TRBV25-1 and TRBJ2-6, with 14 nucleotides matching TRBD2. The germline V gene encodes CDR1 MGHDK and CDR2 SYGVNS. The CDR3 totals 19 residues. V shed 2 bases, J shed 4 bases, and the junction held 7 bases outside the gene matches.